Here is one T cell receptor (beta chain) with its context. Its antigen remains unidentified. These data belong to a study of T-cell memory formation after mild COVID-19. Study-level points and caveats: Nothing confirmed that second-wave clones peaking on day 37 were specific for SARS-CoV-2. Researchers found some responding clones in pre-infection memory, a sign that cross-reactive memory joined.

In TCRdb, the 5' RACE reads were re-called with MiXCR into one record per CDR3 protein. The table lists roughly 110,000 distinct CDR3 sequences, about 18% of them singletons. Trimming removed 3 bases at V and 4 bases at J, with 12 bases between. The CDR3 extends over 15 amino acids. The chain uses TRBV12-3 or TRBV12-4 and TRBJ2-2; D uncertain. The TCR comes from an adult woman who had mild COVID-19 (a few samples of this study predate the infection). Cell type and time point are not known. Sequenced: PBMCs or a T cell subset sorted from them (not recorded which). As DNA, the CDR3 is TGTGCCAGCAGTTTGACCCTATTGAGCACCGGGGAGCTGTTTTTT. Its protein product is CASSLTLLSTGELFF.